The following is a TCR beta chain sequence with its context. Its cognate antigen is unknown. V was pared by 3 bases and J by 6 bases, with 14 bases between. This CDR3 is built from 15 residues. Per the germline V gene, CDR1 is MNHEY and CDR2 is SMNVEV (reference sequence). The method was immunoSEQ multiplex PCR; TCRdb's version includes in-frame clones alone and lacks a portion of them. There are 110,000 or so clones in the sample; approximately 88% occur only once, and about 1.8% lies in the top ten. The data originate from a study of cytomegalovirus exposure and HLA in healthy donors. Study details: A subsequent analysis stated that the 110 or so validation repertoires were run on the same platform as the 550 to 750 first-cohort repertoires.

Study-wide results and limits: Overall, some 160 TCR beta chains were annotated as cytomegalovirus-associated. Clusters of TCRs from the first cohort tended to co-occur in the 120 validation repertoires (as a later analysis found). Cytomegalovirus status was reportedly diagnosed by the classifier with high specificity and sensitivity.

This chain uses TRBV27 with TRBJ2-2, with D possibly being TRBD1 (6 bases). This clonotype was sampled from a man aged 18 to 30 in good health and CMV-seronegative. The sample taken for sequencing was PBMCs. As DNA, the CDR3 is TGTGCCAGCAGTTTTTCCCAGGGGCGAGCCGGGGAGCTGTTTTTT. Translation gives CASSFSQGRAGELFF.